Sequencing of this T cell receptor beta chain was carried out in a study of blood T cell repertoires in COVID-19. For the study at large: Acute-phase and convalescent COVID-19 samples originated in the United States, Italy and Spain. T cells, B-cell-depleted T cells, or PBMCs supplied cDNA or gDNA.

In the study's own analysis: Reference gene primer amplification in the assay estimated nucleated cell counts. Only in-frame clones appear in the TCRdb table, and some are missing; sequencing was by immunoSEQ multiplex PCR. V and J calls and clone size follow that table, whereas D and trimming were derived from the DNA. The sample has fewer than 200,000 clones, roughly 84% seen once. Deletions cut 7 bases from V and 0 bases from J, with 13 bases between. This CDR3 contains 14 residues. Germline lookup yields CDR1 SGHAT and CDR2 FQNNGV. The TCR was taken from a man in his 60s who had recovered from COVID-19. Sequenced material: peripheral blood. The V call is TRBV11-2, the J call TRBJ2-7; unclear D gene. CDR3 in DNA: TGTGCCAGCACCCCCGCACTAAACTCCTACGAGCAGTACTTC. Encoded protein: CASTPALNSYEQYF.